These 31 T cell receptor beta chains were all obtained from the same sample, sequenced in a study of blood T cell repertoires in COVID-19. Profiling relied on immunoSEQ multiplex PCR, and the TCRdb table lists in-frame clones only, not all of them. The table lists hundreds of thousands of clones, approximately 90% of them singletons, with around 6.9% in the top ten. Specimen: peripheral blood. The receptor set was obtained from a man between 60 and 75 years old who had recovered from COVID-19.

The CDR3 DNA sequence: TGTGCCAGCAGTGACGAGTATGGCTACACCTTC. Protein: CASSDEYGYTF. This chain uses TRBV6-4 with TRBJ1-2; D gene ambiguous. The CDR3 covers 11 residues. V lost 2 bases, J lost 5 bases, and 3 bases lay in between. Germline values: CDR1 MRHNA, CDR2 SNTAGT.

V is TRBV5-1 and J is TRBJ1-2; D gene ambiguous. The CDR3 covers 12 residues. V lost 5 bases, J lost 0 bases, and 5 bases lay in between. Germline V gene data show CDR1 as SGHRS and CDR2 as YFSETQ. The CDR3 spells CASRPANYGYTF. CDR3 DNA sequence: TGCGCCAGCAGGCCAGCTAACTATGGCTACACCTTC.

In DNA, the CDR3 is TGTGCCAGCAGCCCTAGCGGGGGGCACACCGGGGAGCTGTTTTTT. Translating gives CASSPSGGHTGELFF. This chain links TRBV7-9 with TRBJ2-2; TRBD2 agrees at 11 bases. Germline CDR1 and CDR2: SEHNR and FQNEAQ (reference sequence). This CDR3 region has 15 residues. Trimming removed 5 bases from V and 3 bases from J; junction bases left unmatched: 2.

V and J are TRBV10-3 and TRBJ1-6; D unresolved. V was shortened by 2 bases and J by 10 bases, with 12 bases between the two germline ends. This CDR3 comprises 14 residues. Germline values: CDR1 ENHRY, CDR2 SYGVKD. CDR3 DNA: TGTGCCATCAGTGAGCCATCTGGCGGCTCACCCCTCCACTTT. Encoded protein: CAISEPSGGSPLHF.

V gene TRBV3-1 (or the pseudogene TRBV3-2) combines with J gene TRBJ2-6; 9 bases align to TRBD1. CDR3 length: 15 amino acids. V shed 9 bases and J 4 bases; nucleotides not matched to a gene: 7. CDR1 and CDR2 from the germline V gene are LGHDT and YNNKEL (reference sequence). The DNA of the CDR3 is TGTGCCAGTAGAAAACAGGGGGCAGGGGCCAACGTCCTGACTTTC. This codes for CASRKQGAGANVLTF.

The chain recombines TRBV19 with TRBJ1-2; 8 bases agree with TRBD1. The CDR3 extends over 16 amino acids. Germline CDR1 and CDR2: LNHDA and SQIVND (reference sequence). Losses at the gene ends were 11 bases for V and 3 bases for J; bases not matched to a gene: 17. This CDR3 reads CASSPIGQGEDYGYTF. The CDR3 nucleotides read TGTGCCTCAAGCCCCATAGGACAGGGAGAGGACTATGGCTACACCTTC.

This sequence joins TRBV3-1 (or the pseudogene TRBV3-2) and TRBJ2-3, with 8 bases fitting TRBD2. CDR1 and CDR2 (germline): LGHDT, YNNKEL (reference sequence). This CDR3 spans 14 amino acids. The V gene end was trimmed by 4 bases and the J gene end by 8 bases; junction bases not matched to a gene: 8. CDR3 protein: CASSLGGAFGTQYF. CDR3 nucleotide sequence: TGTGCCAGCAGCCTCGGGGGGGCCTTCGGTACGCAGTATTTT.

Remarks on this clone: The junction departs from germline at one end; a sequencing error may be responsible. The chain employs TRBV7-9 and TRBJ1-2; D gene unclear. Germline lookup yields CDR1 SEHNR and CDR2 FQNEAQ (reference sequence). This CDR3 contains 13 residues. Here the CDR3 DNA reads TGTGCCAGCAGCATAGCCCAGGACTATGGCTACACCTTC. Translated, it gives CASSIAQDYGYTF.

The J gene is TRBJ2-2, the V gene TRBV11-2; 10 bases fit TRBD1. The CDR3 is 15 residues long. The trim removed 7 bases at V and 5 bases at J, leaving 7 bases unmatched. Germline V gene data show CDR1 as SGHAT and CDR2 as FQNNGV. CDR3 nucleotide sequence: TGTGCCAGCACCAGGACAGGGGGAAAAACCGGGGAGCTGTTTTTT. Protein product: CASTRTGGKTGELFF.

The chain employs TRBV21-1 and TRBJ2-3; the D call TRBD2 from the table was never checked on the DNA. TRBV21-1 is flagged as a pseudogene. The CDR3 is made up of 21 amino acids. As DNA, the CDR3 is TGTGCCAGCAGCAAACTAATTCCTCCGACTAGCGGGGGACCTAGCACAGATACGCAGTATTTT. Translated, it gives CASSKLIPPTSGGPSTDTQYF.

The chain carries TRBV21-1 and TRBJ2-7; no DNA check was done on the table's D call, TRBD1. TRBV21-1 is classified as a pseudogene. The CDR3 has 18 amino acids. The CDR3 is CATPPSPGPDRGFYEQYV. The CDR3 coding sequence is TGTGCCACCCCGCCGAGTCCGGGACCGGACAGGGGGTTCTACGAGCAGTACGTC.

This clone was seen once. V is TRBV5-6 and J is TRBJ2-4, with 9 bases identical to TRBD1. J gave up 8 bases and V 0 bases, and 3 bases lay outside the gene matches. CDR1 SGHDT and CDR2 YYEEEE come from the germline V gene. The CDR3 loop spans 14 amino acids. Here the CDR3 reads CASSLGGQGDIQYF. In DNA form, the CDR3 reads TGTGCCAGCAGCTTGGGGGGACAGGGAGACATTCAGTACTTC.

V and J are TRBV19 and TRBJ2-2; D call uncertain. This CDR3 has 13 residues. CDR1 LNHDA and CDR2 SQIVND come from the germline V gene (reference sequence). Trimming took off 5 bases at V and 4 bases at J, with 8 bases between the two ends. CDR3: CASSLRPTGELFF. The CDR3 DNA is TGTGCCAGTAGTCTGCGCCCCACCGGGGAGCTGTTTTTT.

This sequence joins TRBV6-1 and TRBJ2-3; 9 bases map to TRBD2. The CDR3 totals 16 residues. In germline, CDR1 is MNHNS, CDR2 SASEGT. J lost 4 bases, V lost 3 bases, and 8 bases had no gene match. CDR3 amino acids: CASSESGGGESDTQYF. In DNA, the CDR3 is TGTGCCAGCAGTGAGAGTGGCGGGGGGGAGTCAGATACGCAGTATTTT.

This clone was seen just once. CDR3 bases: TGTGCCAGCAGCTTAGCGCGTGTAGAGGTCTATGGCTACACCTTC. It codes for CASSLARVEVYGYTF. The V gene is TRBV7-2, the J gene TRBJ1-2; no firm D call. The CDR3 covers 15 residues. CDR1 and CDR2 from the germline V gene are SGHTA and FQGNSA. The V end was cut by 0 bases, the J end by 4 bases, with 12 bases between.

The J gene is TRBJ2-3, the V gene TRBV6-6; D might be TRBD2 (6 bases). Germline lookup yields CDR1 MNHNY and CDR2 SVGAGI (reference sequence). Trimming left V 5 bases short and J 4 bases short, with 19 bases between. This CDR3 comprises 16 residues. CDR3 nucleotides: TGTGCCAGCAGTCGAGGGACTCTTCGAGAAGCAGATACGCAGTATTTT. This translates into CASSRGTLREADTQYF.

This clone appeared once. The gene calls are TRBV18 and TRBJ1-1, with D hard to call. Germline V gives CDR1 KGHSH, CDR2 LQKENI. This CDR3 comprises 13 residues. Trimming took off 0 bases at V and 7 bases at J, with 9 bases between the two ends. The CDR3 DNA sequence: TGTGCCAGCTCACCACCCTACTCCGGTGAAGCTTTCTTT. Translating it yields CASSPPYSGEAFF.

This chain links TRBV2 with TRBJ1-5, with D maybe TRBD1 (6 bases). The ends were cut back, 6 bases at V and 6 bases at J, with 15 bases in the middle. Per the germline V gene, CDR1 is SNHLY and CDR2 is FYNNEI. This CDR3 is 14 amino acids long. CDR3 residues: CASSGTGTGQPQHF. The CDR3 bases are TGTGCCAGCAGCGGAACAGGGACGGGTCAGCCCCAGCATTTT.

A single count supports this clone. The V call is TRBV10-1, the J call TRBJ2-2; 7 bases fit TRBD2. The germline V gene has CDR1 WNHNN and CDR2 SYGVQD (reference sequence). The CDR3 covers 15 residues. J lost 2 bases, V lost 6 bases, and 6 bases had no gene match. The CDR3 sequence is CASSGLAANTGELFF. In DNA form, the CDR3 reads TGCGCCAGCAGCGGGCTAGCGGCTAACACCGGGGAGCTGTTTTTT.

The V and J genes are TRBV11-2 and TRBJ2-3, with D possibly TRBD2 on 5 matching bases. The V end was cut by 5 bases, the J end by 6 bases, with 18 bases between. This CDR3 has 15 residues. From germline, CDR1 is SGHAT and CDR2 FQNNGV. CDR3 residues: CASSPGPGSTDTQYF. CDR3 DNA sequence: TGTGCCAGCAGCCCTGGACCGGGGAGTACCGATACGCAGTATTTT.

The chain has TRBV6-4 and TRBJ2-7, with 9 bases identical to TRBD1. Germline lookup yields CDR1 MRHNA and CDR2 SNTAGT. The CDR3 runs 14 residues. The J segment lost 4 bases and the V segment lost 11 bases, leaving 12 bases of the junction unmatched. In DNA form, the CDR3 reads TGTGCCCCATACCGGGACAGGGATATGTACGAGCAGTACGTC. It yields the protein CAPYRDRDMYEQYV.

J is TRBJ2-3 and V is TRBV24-1; 7 bases align to TRBD2. V dropped 7 bases and J dropped 5; count of bases not matched to a gene: 5. Germline CDR1 reads KGHDR; CDR2 reads SFDVKD. There are 13 residues in the CDR3. The CDR3 DNA reads as TGTGCCACCAGCGCGGGGGTTGAAGATACGCAGTATTTT. It yields the protein CATSAGVEDTQYF.

The chain uses TRBV19 and TRBJ1-5; D gene unclear. Germline lookup yields CDR1 LNHDA and CDR2 SQIVND (reference sequence). The V and J ends lost 5 bases and 3 bases respectively, with 14 bases between them. The CDR3 has 15 residues. The CDR3 spells CASSPEGEINQPQHF. The CDR3 DNA sequence: TGTGCCAGTAGTCCGGAGGGTGAGATCAATCAGCCCCAGCATTTT.

The V gene is TRBV5-4, the J gene TRBJ1-2; 7 nucleotides line up with TRBD1. Germline values: CDR1 SGHNT, CDR2 YYREEE (reference sequence). The CDR3 contains 15 residues. J gave up 2 bases and V 4 bases, and 8 bases lay outside the gene matches. DNA of the CDR3: TGTGCCAGCAGCCCCCGGACAGGTAGCAACTATGGCTACACCTTC. Translated, it gives CASSPRTGSNYGYTF. Variable domain in full (rest from reference TRBV5-4 and TRBJ1-2): ETGVTQSPTHLIKTRGQQVTLRCSSQSGHNTVSWYQQALGQGPQFIFQYYREEENGRGNFPPRFSGLQFPNYSSELNVNALELDDSALYLCASSPRTGSNYGYTFGSGTRLTVV.

This clone was detected once. This chain joins TRBV5-1 and TRBJ2-2; 10 bases line up with TRBD2. V was pared by 1 base and J by 5 bases, with 5 bases of the junction left unmatched. Germline V lookup: CDR1 SGHRS, CDR2 YFSETQ. The CDR3 totals 16 residues. This CDR3 reads CASSLSPAGGTGELFF. The CDR3, as DNA: TGCGCCAGCAGCTTGTCTCCAGCGGGGGGGACCGGGGAGCTGTTTTTT.

The rearrangement uses TRBV5-5 and TRBJ2-4; 7 nucleotides line up with TRBD1. Unmatched junction bases numbered 2, after V lost 0 bases and J lost 5 bases. Per the germline V gene, CDR1 is SGHKS and CDR2 is YYEKEE (reference sequence). The CDR3 is 14 residues long. The CDR3 protein is CASSLVQGENIQYF. CDR3 bases: TGTGCCAGCAGCTTGGTGCAGGGGGAAAACATTCAGTACTTC.

The sample holds a few counts of this clone. The CDR3: CASNYGLAGGPGTGELFF. The DNA of the CDR3 is TGCGCCAGCAACTACGGACTAGCGGGGGGGCCGGGAACCGGGGAGCTGTTTTTT. The chain links TRBV5-1 to TRBJ2-2, with 15 bases fitting TRBD2. From germline, CDR1 is SGHRS and CDR2 YFSETQ. J lost 5 bases, V lost 6 bases, and 11 bases had no gene match. This CDR3 contains 18 residues.

This chain joins TRBV6-5 and TRBJ2-3; D ambiguous. The V end was cut by 8 bases, the J end by 3 bases, with 9 bases between. This CDR3 comprises 12 residues. Per germline, CDR1 MNHEY and CDR2 SVGAGI. CDR3 region: CASASTTDTQYF. Here the CDR3 DNA reads TGTGCCAGCGCTTCGACAACAGATACGCAGTATTTT.

The chain couples TRBV21-1 to TRBJ2-7; the table's D gene call, TRBD2, was not cross checked with the DNA. TRBV21-1 is deemed a pseudogene. The CDR3 has 14 residues. The CDR3 coding sequence is TGTGCCAGCAGCAAAGATTTCGGTTCCTACGAGCAGTACTTC. Its translation is CASSKDFGSYEQYF.

As to this clone: Other DNA sequences in the sample encode the same CDR3. The gene calls are TRBV18 and TRBJ1-6; TRBD1 aligns across 8 bases. Trimming took 3 bases from V and 7 from J; bases not matched to a gene: 2. CDR3 size: 14 residues. CDR1 is KGHSH and CDR2 is LQKENI in the germline V gene. CDR3 region: CASSPTGGNSPLHF. DNA for the CDR3: TGTGCCAGCTCACCTACAGGGGGGAATTCACCCCTCCACTTT.

The CDR3 DNA reads TGTGCCAGCAGCCAAGAACTCTTAACTAGCCAGGGCCAAAACATTCAGTACTTC. This gives the protein CASSQELLTSQGQNIQYF. V gene TRBV3-1 (or the pseudogene TRBV3-2) combines with J gene TRBJ2-4; D is possibly TRBD2 (6 bases). The length of the CDR3 is 18 residues. Germline V CDR1 and CDR2: LGHDT, YNNKEL (reference sequence). Trimming took 0 bases from V and 5 from J, leaving 20 bases between them.